What follows are 9 T cell receptor beta chains derived from one specimen sequenced in a study of vaccination and CD4 T cells after COVID-19. CD4+ T cells that had been cultured provided DNA sequenced with the Oncomine TCR Beta short-read assay. From the PCR reads, TCRdb called clonotypes with MiXCR, one entry per CDR3 protein. The data hold roughly 11,000 distinct CDR3 sequences, with less than 80% observed a single time. Treatment described: approximately 10-day PBMC culture with coronavirus spike peptide pools or control peptides (ViraFEST assay). Which antigens these TCRs recognize remains unknown. The sample comprised CD4+ T cells from blood, cultured in vitro. The receptors stem from a human donor who had recovered from COVID-19.

The genes are TRBV20-1 and TRBJ1-2; D is ambiguous. In germline, CDR1 is DFQATT, CDR2 SNEGSKA (reference sequence). Trimming removed 6 bases at V and 9 bases at J, with 14 bases between. This CDR3 has 11 residues. The CDR3 bases are TGCAGTGCGCGTGTCGCTCTGCGCTACACCTTC. It translates to CSARVALRYTF.

CDR3 protein: CASSVDGVSQPQHF. The CDR3 coding sequence is TGTGCCAGCAGCGTAGATGGGGTGTCTCAGCCCCAGCATTTT. The chain uses TRBV9 and TRBJ1-5; unclear D gene. The CDR3 contains 14 residues. V gave up 0 bases and J gave up 6 bases, with 10 bases separating them. Germline values: CDR1 SGDLS, CDR2 YYNGEE.

The genes are TRBV23-1 and TRBJ1-1; D unclear. TRBV23-1 is labeled an ORF, and its function is uncertain. Trimming shortened V by 0 bases and J by 1 base, and 6 bases separated the two germline ends. The CDR3 has 14 amino acids. CDR3 region: CASSQSGRNTEAFF. CDR3 nucleotide sequence: TGCGCCAGCAGTCAATCGGGAAGGAACACTGAAGCTTTCTTT.

The J gene is TRBJ2-2, the V gene TRBV19; the D gene could be TRBD1 or TRBD2 (5 bases each). The germline V gene encodes CDR1 LNHDA and CDR2 SQIVND (reference sequence). The germline V and J ends were trimmed by 8 bases and 7 bases, with 20 bases remaining between them. The CDR3 contains 15 residues. The CDR3 protein is CASHSGTDSGGELFF. The CDR3 DNA reads TGTGCCAGTCACTCCGGGACGGACTCTGGCGGGGAGCTGTTTTTT.

The rearrangement uses TRBV19 and TRBJ1-1; no clear D gene. V was trimmed by 3 bases and J by 5 bases, leaving 13 bases between them. The CDR3 length is 14 residues. Germline values: CDR1 LNHDA, CDR2 SQIVND (reference sequence). The CDR3 loop is CASSIPPLRTEAFF. The CDR3 DNA is TGTGCCAGTAGTATCCCCCCCCTAAGGACTGAAGCTTTCTTT.

In this sample, this clonotype turned up a few times. J is TRBJ2-1 and V is TRBV7-9; a weak D match, TRBD2 (6 bases). V was clipped by 3 bases and J by 7 bases, with 16 bases between them. The CDR3 extends over 15 amino acids. In germline, CDR1 is SEHNR, CDR2 FQNEAQ (reference sequence). The CDR3 spells CASSFNSGVANEQFF. The CDR3, as DNA: TGTGCCAGCAGCTTTAATAGCGGAGTAGCAAATGAGCAGTTCTTC.

This clonotype is medium-sized within its sample. This sequence joins TRBV24-1 and TRBJ2-7; D is undetermined. The CDR3 has 13 residues. The germline V gene has CDR1 KGHDR and CDR2 SFDVKD. V was trimmed by 6 bases and J by 1 base, leaving 9 bases between them. The CDR3 sequence: CATSSSASYEQYF. CDR3 sequence (DNA): TGTGCCACCAGTTCGTCTGCGTCCTACGAGCAGTACTTC.

This clonotype turned up a few times. The V and J genes are TRBV27 and TRBJ2-7; the match to TRBD1 covers 8 bases. V lost 6 bases and J lost 3; bases outside the gene matches: 4. Germline-derived CDR1 and CDR2 are MNHEY and SMNVEV (reference sequence). The CDR3 is 13 residues long. CDR3 sequence (DNA): TGTGCCAGCAGCCCTGACAGGGGCTACGAGCAGTACTTC. This codes for CASSPDRGYEQYF.

This clonotype was counted a few times. The chain has TRBV4-1 and TRBJ2-3; 11 bases match TRBD2. The germline gives CDR1 MGHRA, CDR2 YSYEKL. The CDR3 consists of 21 residues. With V trimmed by 1 base and J by 1 base, 16 bases remained unmatched. The CDR3 reads CASSQVLKVAGGPPGTDTQYF. In nucleotides, the CDR3 is TGCGCCAGCAGCCAAGTACTAAAAGTAGCGGGGGGGCCCCCGGGCACAGATACGCAGTATTTT.